The 11 T cell receptor beta chains below all came from one sample that was sequenced in a study of T cell responses to AZD1222 COVID-19 vaccine. The protocol was immunoSEQ multiplex PCR, while the TCRdb copy is restricted to in-frame clones and leaves out a portion. Among over 100,000 clones, roughly 90% were seen once, and the ten largest hold roughly 3.5%. This material consisted of peripheral blood, taken on day 0 of AZD1222 vaccination. These receptors were taken from an adult in good health.

V and J are TRBV11-3 and TRBJ1-1; possible D gene TRBD1, 5 bases. Trimming cost V 0 bases and J 3 bases, with 8 bases left between them. Germline CDR1 reads SGHNT; CDR2 reads YENEEA. The CDR3 spans 14 residues. CDR3 amino acids: CASSLDQGHTEAFF. The CDR3 nucleotides read TGTGCCAGCAGCTTAGATCAGGGACACACTGAAGCTTTCTTT.

The J gene is TRBJ2-1, the V gene TRBV5-1; TRBD2 might be the D (5 bases). Germline V gene data show CDR1 as SGHRS and CDR2 as YFSETQ. This CDR3 has 15 amino acids. V lost 4 bases to trimming and J lost 2 bases, with 13 bases between them. The CDR3 here is CASSLLGPTYNEQFF. Here the CDR3 DNA reads TGCGCCAGCAGCCTACTAGGACCTACCTACAATGAGCAGTTCTTC.

The chain links TRBV5-4 to TRBJ1-1; D is unclear. This CDR3 has 12 residues. Per germline, CDR1 SGHNT and CDR2 YYREEE (reference sequence). Trimming took off 1 base at V and 6 bases at J, with 7 bases between the two ends. The CDR3 spells CASSLQGAEAFF. In DNA, the CDR3 is TGTGCCAGCAGCTTGCAAGGAGCTGAAGCTTTCTTT.

The chain joins TRBV29-1 to TRBJ1-2; 7 bases map to TRBD1. The germline V gene encodes CDR1 SQVTM and CDR2 ANQGSEA. The CDR3 runs to 11 residues. With 7 bases clipped from V and 6 bases from J, the junction kept 5 bases outside the gene matches. CDR3 sequence (DNA): TGCAGCGGCCGACAGGGTGATGGCTACACCTTC. It specifies CSGRQGDGYTF.

This sequence joins TRBV11-3 and TRBJ1-6, with D maybe TRBD1 (6 bases). Germline V lookup: CDR1 SGHNT, CDR2 YENEEA. The ends were cut back, 5 bases at V and 7 bases at J, with 18 bases in the middle. CDR3 size: 16 residues. This CDR3 reads CASSHSSGARNSPLHF. The DNA for the CDR3 is TGTGCCAGCAGCCACTCGTCGGGGGCGCGAAATTCACCCCTCCACTTT. Based on the CDR3 plus reference TRBV11-3 and TRBJ1-6, the full variable domain is EAGVVQSPRYKIIEKKQPVAFWCNPISGHNTLYWYLQNLGQGPELLIRYENEEAVDDSQLPKDRFSAERLKGVDSTLKIQPAELGDSAVYLCASSHSSGARNSPLHFGNGTRLTVT.

The chain joins TRBV5-6 to TRBJ2-7, with a weak D call TRBD2 (6 bases). This CDR3 contains 13 residues. Trimming removed 3 bases at V and 5 bases at J, with 12 bases between. From germline, CDR1 is SGHDT and CDR2 YYEEEE. The CDR3 here is CASSWGDSDEQYF. The CDR3 DNA is TGTGCCAGCAGCTGGGGGGACTCGGACGAGCAGTACTTC.

The chain is built from TRBV3-1 (or the pseudogene TRBV3-2) and TRBJ1-1, with D perhaps TRBD1 (5 bases). CDR3 length: 13 amino acids. Germline values: CDR1 LGHDT, CDR2 YNNKEL (reference sequence). Trimming shortened V by 3 bases and J by 10 bases, and 15 bases separated the two germline ends. The CDR3 bases are TGTGCCAGCAGCCACCAATCGGTGGGGGGAGCTTTCTTT. Translated, it gives CASSHQSVGGAFF.

V and J are TRBV6-2 or TRBV6-3 and TRBJ1-1; D call uncertain. The V gene's germline CDR1 is MNHEY and CDR2 SVGEGT. V lost 6 bases and J 8 bases, leaving 10 bases between the germline ends. The CDR3 is 11 amino acids. CDR3 nucleotide sequence: TGTGCCAGCAGCGTGGGATGGGAAGCTTTCTTT. Amino acid sequence: CASSVGWEAFF.

This rearrangement joins TRBV9 to TRBJ1-1; no clear D. Germline CDR1 and CDR2: SGDLS and YYNGEE. CDR3 length equals 12 residues. Deletions cut 2 bases from V and 8 bases from J, with 10 bases between. The CDR3, as DNA: TGTGCCAGCAGCGTCGATAAAGGAGAAGCTTTCTTT. It encodes CASSVDKGEAFF. The full variable domain, completed using reference TRBV9 and TRBJ1-1, is DSGVTQTPKHLITATGQRVTLRCSPRSGDLSVYWYQQSLDQGLQFLIQYYNGEERAKGNILERFSAQQFPDLHSELNLSSLELGDSALYFCASSVDKGEAFFGQGTRLTVV.

The chain links TRBV10-2 to TRBJ1-2; D is perhaps TRBD1 (6 bases). The CDR3 totals 13 residues. In germline, CDR1 is WSHSY, CDR2 SAAADI. The germline V and J ends were trimmed by 3 bases and 4 bases, with 9 bases remaining between them. In DNA form, the CDR3 reads TGCGCCAGCAGTGAAGGGGGGGTCTATGGCTACACCTTC. Its protein is CASSEGGVYGYTF.

This clone turned up a few times. J is TRBJ1-5 and V is TRBV6-6, with D uncertain. Germline CDR1 is MNHNY and CDR2 is SVGAGI (reference sequence). The CDR3 has 15 residues. Deletions cut 6 bases from V and 5 bases from J, with 17 bases between. CDR3 sequence (DNA): TGTGCCAGCAGCCGCACCCCGGGAGGTTATCAGCCCCAGCATTTT. The encoded protein is CASSRTPGGYQPQHF.